Sequencing of this T cell receptor beta chain was carried out in a study of T cells after yellow fever vaccination. General study results and limits: In post-booster samples, most primary-vaccination clones reappeared (about 95% CD4, 88% CD8).

V trimming: 5 bases; J trimming: 2 bases; junction bases outside the gene matches: 2. CDR1 is MNHEY, CDR2 SMNVEV, per germline (reference sequence). The CDR3 runs 13 residues. This clonotype was counted between two and nine times. Antigen: not known. Universal primer sites and UMIs were introduced during 5'RACE template-switching synthesis of TCR cDNA. From the 5' RACE reads, TCRdb called clonotypes with MiXCR, one entry per CDR3 protein. Among about 340,000 distinct CDR3 sequences listed, about 4% were seen once. V usage is TRBV27 and J usage is TRBJ2-7, with TRBD2 matching 8 bases. Specimen: PBMCs, collected 5 days after the yellow fever booster vaccination. This receptor was taken from a man aged 18 to 30 who received the YFV17D yellow fever vaccine. In DNA, the CDR3 is TGTGCCAGCAGTAATAGCGGGGCCTACGAGCAGTACTTC. It encodes CASSNSGAYEQYF.